These 14 T cell receptor beta chains share one sample of origin, sequenced in a study of blood T cell repertoires in COVID-19 (dated by TCRdb to about 2020). Library preparation used the immunoSEQ multiplex PCR assay. TCRdb retrieved this table from immuneACCESS and kept in-frame rearrangements only. Not all clones are present; in checked studies, unresolved V genes account for under half, and no reason is known for the remainder. A total of approximately 66,000 clones appear in this sample, roughly 90% of them only once. The ten most abundant clones make up over 20% of the sample. What was sequenced was peripheral blood. Receptor source: a woman aged 45-65 years with active or convalescent COVID-19.

The chain couples TRBV30 to TRBJ2-7, with no clear D. This CDR3 comprises 11 residues. Germline-derived CDR1 and CDR2 are GTSNPN and SVGIG (reference sequence). Trimming took off 4 bases at V and 3 bases at J, with 7 bases between the two ends. CDR3 residues: CAWIGDYEQYF. DNA for the CDR3: TGTGCCTGGATTGGAGACTACGAGCAGTACTTC. Variable domain in full (rest from reference TRBV30 and TRBJ2-7): SQTIHQWPATLVQPVGSPLSLECTVEGTSNPNLYWYRQAAGRGLQLLFYSVGIGQISSEVPQNLSASRPQDRQFILSSKKLLLSDSGFYLCAWIGDYEQYFGPGTRLTVT.

This chain joins TRBV6-6 and TRBJ2-7; 10 positions agree with TRBD2. V shed 2 bases and J 6 bases; nucleotides not matched to a gene: 7. Germline V gene lookup returns CDR1 MNHNY and CDR2 SVGAGI (reference sequence). The CDR3 extends over 15 amino acids. CDR3 sequence reads: CASSYVSGRAPEQYF. The CDR3 DNA reads TGTGCCAGCAGTTACGTAAGCGGGAGGGCCCCCGAGCAGTACTTC.

The V and J genes are TRBV7-3 and TRBJ2-2; possible D gene TRBD2, 6 bases. Germline V lookup: CDR1 SGHTA, CDR2 FQGTGA. CDR3 length: 14 amino acids. The ends were cut back, 6 bases at V and 5 bases at J, with 13 bases in the middle. CDR3 coding DNA: TGTGCCAGCAGGCCCGGGACTCGGACCGGGGAGCTGTTTTTT. Translating gives CASRPGTRTGELFF.

The chain joins TRBV10-1 to TRBJ2-5; 8 bases agree with TRBD1. V lost 2 bases and J lost 5; bases outside the gene matches: 4. Germline-derived CDR1 and CDR2 are WNHNN and SYGVQD (reference sequence). This CDR3 region has 14 residues. The DNA for the CDR3 is TGCGCCAGCAGTGAGGGACAGGGCGGGGAGACCCAGTACTTC. Translating gives CASSEGQGGETQYF.

This chain uses TRBV5-6 with TRBJ2-7; D not resolved. The germline CDR1 and CDR2 sequences are SGHDT and YYEEEE. The CDR3 has 14 amino acids. V was cut by 0 bases and J by 2 bases, with 9 bases left in between. The CDR3 nucleotides are TGTGCCAGCAGCTTGGATCTAGTCCCCTACGAGCAGTACTTC. It is translated as CASSLDLVPYEQYF. Variable domain in full (rest from reference TRBV5-6 and TRBJ2-7): DAGVTQSPTHLIKTRGQQVTLRCSPKSGHDTVSWYQQALGQGPQFIFQYYEEEERQRGNFPDRFSGHQFPNYSSELNVNALLLGDSALYLCASSLDLVPYEQYFGPGTRLTVT.

The genes are TRBV9 and TRBJ2-3; 8 nucleotides line up with TRBD1. The germline V gene encodes CDR1 SGDLS and CDR2 YYNGEE. Germline trimming cut 3 bases from V and 0 bases from J; bases unmatched to any gene: 6. The CDR3 covers 16 residues. The CDR3 loop is CASSDGTGLSTDTQYF. CDR3 nucleotides: TGTGCCAGCAGCGATGGGACAGGCCTTAGCACAGATACGCAGTATTTT.

The V gene is TRBV19, the J gene TRBJ1-1, with TRBD1 as a possible D gene (6 bases). The CDR3 spans 14 residues. V was trimmed by 6 bases and J by 7 bases, leaving 18 bases between them. The germline CDR1 and CDR2 sequences are LNHDA and SQIVND (reference sequence). The CDR3 is CASSTRTDSFEAFF. CDR3 coding DNA: TGTGCCAGTAGCACCCGGACAGATAGCTTTGAAGCTTTCTTT.

The gene calls are TRBV10-3 and TRBJ2-5, with D possibly matching TRBD1 (5 bases). The CDR3 length is 12 residues. V was pared by 3 bases and J by 3 bases, with 5 bases between. The germline CDR1 and CDR2 sequences are ENHRY and SYGVKD. The CDR3 bases are TGTGCCATCAGTGACAGGGAAGAGACCCAGTACTTC. Translation: CAISDREETQYF.

The V gene is TRBV6-1, the J gene TRBJ1-2, with 11 bases identical to TRBD1. The CDR3 is made up of 16 amino acids. CDR1 and CDR2 (germline): MNHNS, SASEGT. The V and J ends lost 3 bases and 4 bases, in that order; junction bases with no gene match: 7. CDR3 amino acids: CASSDRGQGVGYGYTF. CDR3 in DNA: TGTGCCAGCAGTGATCGGGGACAGGGGGTAGGCTATGGCTACACCTTC.

This clone was recorded once. The chain employs TRBV6-2 or TRBV6-3 and TRBJ1-2, with D perhaps TRBD1 (6 bases). Looked up from germline, CDR1 is MNHEY and CDR2 is SVGEGT. The CDR3 runs 17 residues. The germline V and J ends were trimmed by 2 bases and 7 bases, with 23 bases remaining between them. CDR3 nucleotide sequence: TGTGCCAGCAGTTACAGCGGGACACCTGGAGGGTTCGGTGGCTACACCTTC. As protein: CASSYSGTPGGFGGYTF.

The chain uses TRBV30 and TRBJ1-1; no reliable D call. In germline, CDR1 is GTSNPN, CDR2 SVGIG (reference sequence). The CDR3 has 13 amino acids. Deletions cut 2 bases from V and 7 bases from J, with 14 bases between. The CDR3 sequence: CAWSTSAGGEAFF. The CDR3 DNA follows: TGTGCCTGGAGTACAAGTGCGGGTGGTGAAGCTTTCTTT.

This clone was seen just once. The chain employs TRBV19 and TRBJ2-1; 11 nucleotides line up with TRBD2. Trimming at V came to 5 bases and at J to 11 bases, leaving 8 bases not matched to a gene. The CDR3 extends over 14 amino acids. Looked up from germline, CDR1 is LNHDA and CDR2 is SQIVND (reference sequence). This CDR3 is CASSSMTSGTKQFF. CDR3 DNA sequence: TGTGCCAGTAGTTCAATGACTAGCGGGACTAAGCAGTTCTTC.

V and J are TRBV2 and TRBJ2-1; 9 bases line up with TRBD2. In germline, CDR1 is SNHLY, CDR2 FYNNEI. V lost 7 bases to trimming and J lost 9 bases; unmatched junction nucleotides: 13. CDR3 size: 15 residues. CDR3 DNA: TGTGCCAGCAACACAGTAGCGGGAGCTCTGAGTGAGCAGTTCTTC. Translation gives CASNTVAGALSEQFF.

This clone was observed once. V is TRBV5-1 and J is TRBJ2-1; the match to TRBD1 covers 8 bases. The CDR3 loop spans 15 amino acids. Trimming cost V 3 bases and J 6 bases; bases outside gene matches: 8. CDR1 SGHRS and CDR2 YFSETQ come from the germline V gene. The CDR3 protein is CASSSGTGRVNEQFF. CDR3 bases: TGCGCCAGCAGCTCGGGGACAGGAAGGGTCAATGAGCAGTTCTTC. Combining the CDR3 with reference TRBV5-1 and TRBJ2-1 gives the whole variable domain KAGVTQTPRYLIKTRGQQVTLSCSPISGHRSVSWYQQTPGQGLQFLFEYFSETQRNKGNFPGRFSGRQFSNSRSEMNVSTLELGDSALYLCASSSGTGRVNEQFFGPGTRLTVL.